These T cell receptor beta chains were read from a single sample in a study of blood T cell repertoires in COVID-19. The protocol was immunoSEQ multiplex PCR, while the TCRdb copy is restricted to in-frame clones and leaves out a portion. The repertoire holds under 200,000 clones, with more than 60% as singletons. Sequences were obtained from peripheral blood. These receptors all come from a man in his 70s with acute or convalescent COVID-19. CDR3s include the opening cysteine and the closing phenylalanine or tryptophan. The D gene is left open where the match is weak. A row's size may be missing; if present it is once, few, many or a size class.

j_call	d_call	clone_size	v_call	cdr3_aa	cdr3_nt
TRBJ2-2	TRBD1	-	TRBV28	CASSTIQGAQGTGELFF	TGTGCCAGCAGTACCATACAGGGGGCGCAAGGCACCGGGGAGCTGTTTTTT
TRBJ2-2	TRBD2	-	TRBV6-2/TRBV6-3	CASSGLAGGELFF	TGTGCCAGCAGCGGACTAGCGGGCGGGGAGCTGTTTTTT
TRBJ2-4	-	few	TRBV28	CASSPENIQYF	TGTGCCAGCAGCCCCGAAAACATTCAGTACTTC
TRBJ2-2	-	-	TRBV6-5	CASSYKRRLNTGELFF	TGTGCCAGCAGTTACAAGAGGAGATTGAACACCGGGGAGCTGTTTTTT
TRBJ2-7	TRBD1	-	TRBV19	CASRTSGTASYEQYF	TGTGCCAGTAGAACCTCCGGGACAGCCTCCTACGAGCAGTACTTC
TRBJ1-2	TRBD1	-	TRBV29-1	CSVESGQGAIGYTF	TGCAGCGTTGAAAGTGGTCAGGGGGCTATTGGCTACACCTTC
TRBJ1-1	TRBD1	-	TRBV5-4	CASSLGDRGLAFF	TGTGCCAGCAGCTTGGGGGACAGGGGATTGGCTTTCTTT
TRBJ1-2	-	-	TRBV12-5	CASGLVIRVGYTF	TGTGCTAGTGGTTTGGTAATACGCGTTGGCTACACCTTC
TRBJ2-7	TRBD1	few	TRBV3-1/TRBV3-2	CASSQDGGTGATEQYF	TGTGCCAGCAGCCAAGACGGAGGGACAGGGGCTACCGAGCAGTACTTC
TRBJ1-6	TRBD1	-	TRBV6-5	CASRPGTGASPLHF	TGTGCCAGCAGGCCCGGGACAGGGGCTTCACCCCTCCACTTT
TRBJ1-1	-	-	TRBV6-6	CASTYGGQGEAFF	TGTGCCAGCACCTACGGGGGGCAGGGGGAAGCTTTCTTT
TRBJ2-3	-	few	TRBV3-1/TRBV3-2	CASSQGSGFTDTQYF	TGTGCCAGCAGCCAGGGTAGCGGATTCACAGATACGCAGTATTTT
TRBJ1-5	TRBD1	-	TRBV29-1	CSVRNSFIDRASDFHINQPQHF	TGCAGCGTTAGAAATTCTTTTATAGACAGGGCCAGTGACTTCCACATCAATCAGCCCCAGCATTTT
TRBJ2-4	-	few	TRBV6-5	CASSYEAGNIQYF	TGTGCCAGCAGTTACGAGGCCGGGAACATTCAGTACTTC
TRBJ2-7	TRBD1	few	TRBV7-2	CASRAGTGNEQYF	TGTGCCAGCAGGGCCGGGACAGGGAACGAGCAGTACTTC
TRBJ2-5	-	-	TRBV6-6	CASIADGRETQYF	TGTGCCAGCATAGCCGACGGCCGGGAGACCCAGTACTTC
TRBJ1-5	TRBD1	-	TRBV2	CASSGSTGTLYSNQPQHF	TGTGCCAGCAGTGGCTCGACAGGGACACTCTATAGCAATCAGCCCCAGCATTTT
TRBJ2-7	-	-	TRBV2	CASSSTGSYEQYF	TGTGCCAGCAGCTCGACAGGATCCTACGAGCAGTACTTC